The present TCR beta chain was sequenced within a study of stem cell transplantation in POMP-related autoinflammatory disease. Study-level background: Hypothesis: faulty thymoproteasomes impair CD8+ T-cell selection, skewing TRB repertoires.

The CDR3 consists of 13 residues. CDR1 and CDR2 (germline): MNHNY, SVGAGI (reference sequence). Deletions cut 4 bases from V and 7 bases from J, with 8 bases between. Study findings and constraints: Fewer unique TRB V-J gene pairings were identified in patients with PRAID.

Turning to this clone: Antigen unknown.

Sequencing used immunoSEQ multiplex PCR; TCRdb keeps in-frame clones, though not all of them. The sample has over 25,000 clones, about 90% seen once. The sample was CD4+ T cells from PBMCs, taken before stem cell transplantation. The origin of this receptor is a human donor with POMP-related autoinflammation and immune dysregulation (PRAID). The V gene is TRBV6-6, the J gene TRBJ1-6; D is unclear. The CDR3 DNA sequence: TGTGCCAGCAGTTTGGCCAGAAATTCACCCCTCCACTTT. It yields the protein CASSLARNSPLHF.